One and the same sample provided the 16 T cell receptor beta chains below, sequenced in a study of blood T cells in healthy people across ages. PCR was performed a second time for about 6 to 12 cycles using a sample-barcoded 5' primer and a J-beta primer mix. In TCRdb, the 5' RACE reads were re-called with MiXCR into one record per CDR3 protein. The sample lists over a million distinct CDR3 sequences, around two fifths occurring once. Sequencing was performed on blood. The source is a woman younger than 35 in good health.

The chain employs TRBV20-1 and TRBJ2-4; the match to TRBD2 covers 8 bases. The J call may be faulty, since TRBJ2-7 better matches the DNA end. Germline CDR1 reads DFQATT; CDR2 reads SNEGSKA (reference sequence). The length of the CDR3 is 13 residues. CDR3: CSASPGTSYEQYF. CDR3 sequence (DNA): TGCAGTGCCTCCCCCGGGACTAGCTACGAGCAGTACTTC.

This clonotype was observed at least ten times. The chain combines TRBV2 with TRBJ1-1; D remains ambiguous. Trimming pared 0 bases from V and 8 bases from J, leaving 4 bases between. The CDR3 has 11 residues. Germline V gene sequence: CDR1 SNHLY, CDR2 FYNNEI. CDR3 nucleotides: TGTGCCAGCAGTGAAGCGGCCGAAGCTTTCTTT. Amino acid sequence: CASSEAAEAFF.

The chain employs TRBV5-1 and TRBJ1-1; a possible D gene is TRBD1 (5 bases). Germline V CDR1 and CDR2: SGHRS, YFSETQ. V lost 2 bases and J lost 6, with 17 bases in between. The CDR3 extends over 15 amino acids. The CDR3 is CASSFSGRGPAEAFF. As DNA, the CDR3 is TGCGCCAGCAGCTTCTCGGGACGGGGTCCCGCTGAAGCTTTCTTT.

The chain uses TRBV9 and TRBJ1-2, with D maybe TRBD1 (6 bases). The CDR3 is 16 residues long. Germline V CDR1 and CDR2: SGDLS, YYNGEE. V shed 0 bases and J shed 2 bases, with 14 bases lying between them. CDR3 DNA: TGTGCCAGCAGCGTAGAAGGGGGGGCCCAAAACTATGGCTACACCTTC. The encoded protein is CASSVEGGAQNYGYTF.

This clonotype was counted only a few times. The V and J genes are TRBV7-9 and TRBJ2-3; D call uncertain. The germline V and J ends were trimmed by 8 bases and 1 base, with 19 bases remaining between them. This CDR3 comprises 16 residues. Germline CDR1 and CDR2: SEHNR and FQNEAQ (reference sequence). Here the CDR3 DNA reads TGTGCCAGCCAAAGTGGTGTGTCTCTCCGCACAGATACGCAGTATTTT. Translation: CASQSGVSLRTDTQYF.

This clonotype has a handful of counts. The rearrangement links TRBV3-1 to TRBJ2-7; the D gene is possibly TRBD2 (5 bases). Germline CDR1 reads LGHDT; CDR2 reads YNNKEL (reference sequence). This CDR3 has 12 residues. V shed 2 bases and J shed 5 bases, with 7 bases lying between them. The CDR3: CASSQQRDEQYF. Here the CDR3 DNA reads TGTGCCAGCAGCCAACAGAGGGACGAGCAGTACTTC.

This chain connects TRBV5-1 to TRBJ2-7, with a weak D call TRBD1 (5 bases). Deletions cut 0 bases from V and 5 bases from J, with 12 bases between. The germline V gene has CDR1 SGHRS and CDR2 YFSETQ. CDR3 length: 14 residues. The DNA of the CDR3 is TGCGCCAGCAGCTTGGCCTCAGGACAAAACGAGCAGTACTTC. Its protein is CASSLASGQNEQYF.

The rearrangement joins TRBV19 to TRBJ2-4; D uncertain. The CDR3 has 12 residues. V was shortened by 6 bases and J by 9 bases, with 12 bases between the two germline ends. Per the germline V gene, CDR1 is LNHDA and CDR2 is SQIVND (reference sequence). The CDR3 is CASSFNLGIQYF. CDR3 nucleotide sequence: TGTGCCAGTAGCTTCAACTTGGGCATTCAGTACTTC.

Only one count was recorded for this clonotype. The genes are TRBV28 and TRBJ2-5; TRBD2 matches at 14 bases. The J call may be faulty, since TRBJ2-1 better matches the DNA end. The CDR3 contains 16 residues. Per the germline V gene, CDR1 is MDHEN and CDR2 is SYDVKM. This CDR3 reads CATQTSGGAKGETQFF. CDR3 nucleotide sequence: TGTGCCACCCAGACTAGCGGGGGGGCGAAAGGAGAGACCCAGTTCTTC.

The chain couples TRBV4-1 to TRBJ2-3, with D hard to call. The CDR3 sequence is 14 residues long. Germline V gene lookup returns CDR1 MGHRA and CDR2 YSYEKL. The V and J ends lost 1 base and 6 bases respectively, with 11 bases between them. The CDR3 DNA reads as TGCGCCAGCAGCCAAGGAGCTATAACCGATACGCAGTATTTT. Translating it yields CASSQGAITDTQYF.

V and J are TRBV3-1 and TRBJ1-1; no definite D call. Trimming cost V 4 bases and J 1 base, with 16 bases left between them. This CDR3 has 16 amino acids. In germline, CDR1 is LGHDT, CDR2 YNNKEL (reference sequence). The CDR3 bases are TGTGCCAGCAGCCCCCCTACCGGATTGACGAACACTGAAGCTTTCTTT. Its translation is CASSPPTGLTNTEAFF.

In its sample, this clonotype was seen once. The V and J genes are TRBV11-1 and TRBJ2-2; either TRBD1 or TRBD2 may supply D (5 bases each). The CDR3 length is 15 residues. V was shortened by 3 bases and J by 7 bases, with 15 bases between the two germline ends. In germline, CDR1 is SGHAT, CDR2 FQDESV (reference sequence). This chain's CDR3 is CASSFSAGTGGELFF. In nucleotides, the CDR3 is TGTGCCAGCAGCTTTTCTGCGGGTACAGGCGGGGAGCTGTTTTTT.

CDR3 DNA sequence: TGCAGTGCTAGAGATAGGCGGGGGTGGGCCGTTGATACGCAGTATTTT. Its protein is CSARDRRGWAVDTQYF. The chain links TRBV20-1 to TRBJ2-3, with 7 bases that match TRBD2. The CDR3 has 16 residues. Trimming removed 0 bases from V and 6 bases from J; junction bases left unmatched: 12. CDR1 is DFQATT and CDR2 is SNEGSKA in the germline V gene (reference sequence).

This clonotype occurred a few times. This chain joins TRBV28 and TRBJ1-1, with 7 bases matching TRBD1. CDR3 length equals 13 residues. Germline V gene lookup returns CDR1 MDHEN and CDR2 SYDVKM. V shed 5 bases, J shed 4 bases, and the junction held 4 bases outside the gene matches. The CDR3 sequence: CASSRAGGTEAFF. Written as DNA, the CDR3 is TGTGCCAGCAGTCGGGCAGGGGGCACTGAAGCTTTCTTT.

The table lists this clonotype with a few counts. The CDR3 protein is CSAKSPTNTGELFF. CDR3 nucleotides: TGCAGTGCTAAGTCCCCAACGAACACCGGGGAGCTGTTTTTT. The gene calls are TRBV20-1 and TRBJ2-2; D not certain. Per germline, CDR1 DFQATT and CDR2 SNEGSKA (reference sequence). V was clipped by 4 bases and J by 0 bases, with 9 bases between them. This CDR3 region has 14 residues.

The chain has TRBV4-1 and TRBJ1-5; 9 nucleotides align to TRBD1. Germline V CDR1 and CDR2: MGHRA, YSYEKL. V lost 4 bases and J lost 0; bases outside the gene matches: 10. This CDR3 is 18 amino acids long. Written as DNA, the CDR3 is TGCGCCAGCAGCCCCCCCGGGACAGGGCAAAATAGCAATCAGCCCCAGCATTTT. The encoded protein is CASSPPGTGQNSNQPQHF.